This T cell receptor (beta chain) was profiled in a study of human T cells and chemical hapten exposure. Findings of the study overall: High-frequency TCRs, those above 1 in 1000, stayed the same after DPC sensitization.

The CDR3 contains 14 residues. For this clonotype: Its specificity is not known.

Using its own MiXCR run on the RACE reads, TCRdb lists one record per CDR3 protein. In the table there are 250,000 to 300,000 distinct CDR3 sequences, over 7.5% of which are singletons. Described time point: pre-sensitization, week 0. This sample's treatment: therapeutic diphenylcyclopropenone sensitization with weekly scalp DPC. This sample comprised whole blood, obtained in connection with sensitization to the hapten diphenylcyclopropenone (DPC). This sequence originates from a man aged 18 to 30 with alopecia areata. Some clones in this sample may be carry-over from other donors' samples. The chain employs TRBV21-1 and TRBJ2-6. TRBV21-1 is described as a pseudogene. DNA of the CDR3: TGTGCCAGCAGCAACATCCCTGGGGCCAACGTCCTGACTTTC. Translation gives CASSNIPGANVLTF.